The 3 T cell receptor beta chains below were found in one sample sequenced in a study of T cell changes during pregnancy in multiple sclerosis. Data came from immunoSEQ multiplex PCR; TCRdb stores just in-frame clones and leaves some out. Of about 87,000 clones listed, around 95% are singletons. Sequencing was performed on peripheral blood, taken in the third trimester of pregnancy. The receptors were sampled from a female donor in good health, enrolled as a control in a pregnancy study.

The chain couples TRBV29-1 to TRBJ2-7; 7 bases fit TRBD1. Germline V gene data show CDR1 as SQVTM and CDR2 as ANQGSEA. J lost 3 bases, V lost 1 base, and 9 bases had no gene match. The CDR3 has 15 amino acids. The CDR3 protein is CSVEAGDSPYYEQYF. DNA of the CDR3: TGCAGCGTTGAAGCCGGGGACAGCCCTTACTACGAGCAGTACTTC.

The V and J genes are TRBV2 and TRBJ2-7, with 10 bases aligning to TRBD2. Per germline, CDR1 SNHLY and CDR2 FYNNEI. The CDR3 runs to 15 residues. V was pared by 3 bases and J by 4 bases, with 6 bases of the junction left unmatched. The DNA of the CDR3 is TGTGCCAGCAGTGACCAACTAGCGGGACCGTACGAGCAGTACTTC. Its translation: CASSDQLAGPYEQYF.

CDR3 residues: CASIPRTSGSLDEQFF. CDR3 nucleotide sequence: TGTGCCAGTATACCCCGGACTAGCGGGAGTTTGGATGAGCAGTTCTTC. The chain links TRBV19 to TRBJ2-1, with 13 bases identical to TRBD2. The germline V gene has CDR1 LNHDA and CDR2 SQIVND (reference sequence). The CDR3 runs 16 residues. V lost 7 bases and J lost 8; bases outside the gene matches: 11.